This T cell receptor (beta chain) was sequenced for a study of blood T cell repertoires in COVID-19. Germline loops: CDR1 MNHEY, CDR2 SVGEGT. With 0 bases removed from V and 7 bases from J, the gap between germline ends came to 7 bases. CDR3 length: 14 residues. Measured with immunoSEQ multiplex PCR; TCRdb has only the in-frame clones, and not every one. The sample holds tens of thousands of clones, around nine tenths seen once. Sequenced material: peripheral blood. This TCR came from a man aged 60-69 years with acute or convalescent COVID-19. This chain links TRBV6-2 or TRBV6-3 with TRBJ1-6, with unresolved D. CDR3 protein: CASSYSLLNSPLHF. CDR3 sequence (DNA): TGTGCCAGCAGTTACTCCCTGTTAAATTCACCCCTCCACTTT.